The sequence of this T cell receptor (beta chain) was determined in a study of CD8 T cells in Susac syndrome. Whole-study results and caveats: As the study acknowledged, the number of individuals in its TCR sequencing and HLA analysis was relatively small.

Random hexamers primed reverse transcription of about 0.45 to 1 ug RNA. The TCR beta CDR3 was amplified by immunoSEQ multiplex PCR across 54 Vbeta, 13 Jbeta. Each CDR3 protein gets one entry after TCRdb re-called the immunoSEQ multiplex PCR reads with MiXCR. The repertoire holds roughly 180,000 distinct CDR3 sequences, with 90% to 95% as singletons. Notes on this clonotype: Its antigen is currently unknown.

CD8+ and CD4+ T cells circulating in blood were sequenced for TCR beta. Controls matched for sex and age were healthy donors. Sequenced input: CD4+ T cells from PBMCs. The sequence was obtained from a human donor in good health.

The CDR3 reads CASSAGTSGTDTQYF. The DNA for the CDR3 is TGTGCCAGCAGCGCCGGGACTAGCGGCACAGATACGCAGTATTTT. The genes are TRBV5-6 and TRBJ2-3, with 10 bases fitting TRBD2. V shed 4 bases and J 1 base; nucleotides not matched to a gene: 3. Germline V gene data show CDR1 as SGHDT and CDR2 as YYEEEE. CDR3 length equals 15 residues.